The 12 T cell receptor beta chains reported below all come from one sample, sequenced in a study of read filtering for tumor transcriptome and immune sequencing. The library was built from roughly 400 ng RNA with molecular barcoded adaptors for alpha/delta and beta/gamma chains. TCRdb reprocessed the reads via MiXCR and lists one record per CDR3 protein. Of 50,000 or so distinct CDR3 sequences listed, about 19% were seen once; the top ten hold less than 20%. The sequencing sample was made of a population of CD138-negative cells sorted from bone marrow. These receptors all stem from a donor at least 40 years old with multiple myeloma.

There are many counts of this clonotype. V gene TRBV11-1 combines with J gene TRBJ1-5, with 10 bases lining up with TRBD1. The V and J ends lost 5 bases and 4 bases, in that order; junction bases with no gene match: 8. This CDR3 contains 16 residues. CDR1 is SGHAT and CDR2 is FQDESV in the germline V gene (reference sequence). CDR3 nucleotide sequence: TGTGCCAGCAGCCAAAGTCCGGGACAGGGGAATCAGCCCCAGCATTTT. This translates into CASSQSPGQGNQPQHF.

Many counts were recorded for this clonotype. This chain connects TRBV28 to TRBJ1-5, with a weak D call TRBD1 (5 bases). Germline assignment: CDR1 MDHEN and CDR2 SYDVKM. V lost 4 bases and J lost 11, with 24 bases in between. CDR3 length: 16 amino acids. This CDR3 reads CASSSLHGALGMAQHF. The CDR3, as DNA: TGTGCCAGCAGTTCCCTGCACGGGGCCCTGGGAATGGCCCAGCATTTT.

Worth noting for this clonotype: This may be a read error: a much more frequent sequence differs by one nucleotide. V is TRBV4-2 and J is TRBJ2-5; 11 positions agree with TRBD1. The CDR3 is made up of 16 amino acids. In germline, CDR1 is LGHNA, CDR2 YNFKEQ. The chain's CDR3 is CASSQDPGQGVETQHF. In DNA, the CDR3 is TGTGCCAGCAGCCAAGATCCGGGACAGGGGGTTGAGACCCAGCACTTC.

This clonotype was recorded many times. V is TRBV4-1 and J is TRBJ1-1; 10 bases are a match to TRBD1. In germline, CDR1 is MGHRA, CDR2 YSYEKL. After removal of 0 bases from V and 8 bases from J, the junction contained 0 bases not matched to a gene. This CDR3 is 13 amino acids long. The CDR3 is CASSQEGQGEAFF. The CDR3 DNA sequence: TGCGCCAGCAGCCAAGAGGGACAGGGGGAAGCTTTCTTT.

This clonotype rates as medium-sized (0.01 to 0.1%). This sequence joins TRBV7-2 and TRBJ2-1; D gene uncertain. CDR1 and CDR2 (germline): SGHTA, FQGNSA. Trimming removed 8 bases from V and 6 bases from J, with 14 bases in between. The CDR3 totals 13 residues. The DNA of the CDR3 is TGTGCCAGCGCCCCGGACGTGACCAATGAGCAGTTCTTC. Translating gives CASAPDVTNEQFF.

This clonotype appeared many times. A read error is the likely source, as a far larger clone sits one nucleotide away. This chain uses TRBV12-3 or TRBV12-4 with TRBJ2-6; D possibly corresponds to TRBD2 (7 bases). Deletions cut 11 bases from V and 0 bases from J, with 11 bases between. The CDR3 runs to 14 residues. The CDR3 DNA sequence: TGTGCCTGCGGGGGCTTCTCTGGGGCCAACGTCCTGACTTTC. This translates into CACGGFSGANVLTF.

This clonotype was observed a handful of times. The V and J genes are TRBV11-2 and TRBJ2-3; no clear D. CDR1 and CDR2 from the germline V gene are SGHAT and FQNNGV. V lost 1 base and J 2 bases, leaving 7 bases between the germline ends. The CDR3 runs 14 residues. In DNA, the CDR3 is TGTGCCAGCAGCTTAGGGGTAGACACAGATACGCAGTATTTT. Translating gives CASSLGVDTDTQYF.

This clonotype was found many times. The chain links TRBV15 to TRBJ2-5, with 10 bases identical to TRBD1. The junction had 4 bases not matched to a gene; V was cut back by 6 bases and J by 0 bases. CDR3 length: 15 amino acids. Germline V lookup: CDR1 LNHNV, CDR2 YYDKDF (reference sequence). The CDR3 reads CATRAGQGDQETQYF. Written as DNA, the CDR3 is TGTGCCACCAGAGCAGGACAGGGGGACCAAGAGACCCAGTACTTC. The whole variable domain, remainder taken from reference TRBV15 and TRBJ2-5, is DAMVIQNPRYQVTQFGKPVTLSCSQTLNHNVMYWYQQKSSQAPKLLFHYYDKDFNNEADTPDNFQSRRPNTSFCFLDIRSPGLGDTAMYLCATRAGQGDQETQYFGPGTRLLVL.

This clonotype came up many times. The V call is TRBV21-1, the J call TRBJ2-5; the table's D call TRBD1 went unverified against the DNA. TRBV21-1 has pseudogene status. The CDR3 consists of 16 residues. The CDR3 DNA is TGTGCCAGCGTACCCCGCAGGCTTCTTTTCCCGGAGACCCAGTACTTC. This sequence encodes CASVPRRLLFPETQYF.

Sample share makes this clonotype medium-sized. The rearrangement uses TRBV5-1 and TRBJ2-1, with D perhaps matching TRBD2 (6 bases). CDR1 and CDR2 (germline): SGHRS, YFSETQ. Trimming stripped 1 base from V and 2 bases from J, with 10 bases between. The CDR3 covers 15 residues. The CDR3 nucleotides are TGCGCCAGCAGCTTGTTTGCGGGAACCTACAATGAGCAGTTCTTC. The encoded protein is CASSLFAGTYNEQFF.

On this clonotype: This may arise from a read error, as a much more abundant clone is one base away. The J gene is TRBJ2-1, the V gene TRBV29-1; TRBD2 aligns across 14 bases. Germline trimming cut 3 bases from V and 7 bases from J; bases unmatched to any gene: 2. The CDR3 has 14 amino acids. Looked up from germline, CDR1 is SQVTM and CDR2 is ANQGSEA. The CDR3 nucleotides are TGCAGCGTTGAGGGACTAGCGGGAGTAAATGAGCAGTTCTTC. Residues: CSVEGLAGVNEQFF.

This clonotype was seen at least ten times. This chain links TRBV11-3 with TRBJ2-7; weak D call: TRBD1 (7 bases). Trimming pared 6 bases from V and 0 bases from J, leaving 24 bases between. Germline lookup yields CDR1 SGHNT and CDR2 YENEEA. The CDR3 contains 18 residues. The CDR3 reads CASSSFSGGGTTSYEQYF. The CDR3 DNA sequence: TGTGCCAGCAGTAGCTTTAGCGGAGGGGGCACTACCTCCTACGAGCAGTACTTC. Complete variable domain (other parts from reference TRBV11-3 and TRBJ2-7): EAGVVQSPRYKIIEKKQPVAFWCNPISGHNTLYWYLQNLGQGPELLIRYENEEAVDDSQLPKDRFSAERLKGVDSTLKIQPAELGDSAVYLCASSSFSGGGTTSYEQYFGPGTRLTVT.